The next 14 T cell receptor beta chains were all read from a single sample in a study of cytotoxic CD8 clonotypes in ibrutinib-treated CLL. Produced via immunoSEQ multiplex PCR; TCRdb's table is partial and in-frame only. The sample shows 97,000 or so clones, around four fifths of them seen only once. The material sequenced was PBMCs, taken after 12 months of ibrutinib treatment. The receptors originated from a human donor with chronic lymphocytic leukemia.

The gene calls are TRBV6-1 and TRBJ1-2; D perhaps matches TRBD1 (5 bases). The CDR3 has 12 amino acids. CDR1 is MNHNS and CDR2 is SASEGT in the germline V gene. V lost 8 bases to trimming and J lost 8 bases, with 15 bases between them. CDR3 sequence: CASFQGLTGYTF. CDR3 coding DNA: TGTGCCAGCTTCCAGGGTCTCACCGGCTACACCTTC.

This chain uses TRBV6-5 with TRBJ2-1, with unresolved D. CDR1 and CDR2 from the germline V gene are MNHEY and SVGAGI. The CDR3 consists of 11 residues. V gave up 5 bases and J gave up 9 bases, with 8 bases separating them. The CDR3 DNA reads TGTGCCAGCAGTCGCCGTGGTGAGCAGTTCTTC. Protein product: CASSRRGEQFF.

CDR3 DNA sequence: TGTGCCAGCAGCCGGACTCCTAGCACAGATACGCAGTATTTT. It encodes CASSRTPSTDTQYF. The V call is TRBV11-2, the J call TRBJ2-3; D is possibly TRBD2 (5 bases). The CDR3 runs 14 residues. The V and J ends lost 5 bases and 0 bases respectively, with 9 bases between them. Germline-derived CDR1 and CDR2 are SGHAT and FQNNGV.

The table lists this clone with a few counts. This sequence joins TRBV29-1 and TRBJ2-7; D perhaps matches TRBD1 (5 bases). Looked up from germline, CDR1 is SQVTM and CDR2 is ANQGSEA. CDR3 length: 13 amino acids. V lost 5 bases and J lost 3, with 14 bases in between. CDR3 residues: CSVSGQGDYEQYF. In DNA, the CDR3 is TGCAGCGTTTCAGGTCAGGGCGACTACGAGCAGTACTTC.

This clone was picked up a small number of times. This sequence joins TRBV5-1 and TRBJ2-7; D gene ambiguous. Deletions cut 3 bases from V and 5 bases from J, with 9 bases between. The CDR3 totals 12 residues. Germline CDR1 SGHRS, CDR2 YFSETQ. CDR3 nucleotides: TGCGCCAGCAGCTGGGGATCCAACGAGCAGTACTTC. The encoded protein is CASSWGSNEQYF.

The chain carries TRBV5-1 and TRBJ2-7; 11 nucleotides match TRBD2. Germline loops: CDR1 SGHRS, CDR2 YFSETQ. J gave up 1 base and V 2 bases, and 14 bases lay outside the gene matches. This CDR3 spans 19 amino acids. The CDR3 bases are TGCGCCAGCAGCTTATCCGGGACTAGCGGCGCCCGAAGTTCCTACGAGCAGTACTTC. This encodes CASSLSGTSGARSSYEQYF.

This clone occurred a few times. The chain uses TRBV30 and TRBJ1-1; 9 positions agree with TRBD1. The CDR3 is 11 amino acids. The germline CDR1 and CDR2 sequences are GTSNPN and SVGIG (reference sequence). J lost 7 bases, V lost 5 bases, and 2 bases had no gene match. CDR3 coding DNA: TGTGCCTGGCGGACAGGGGTTGAAGCTTTCTTT. Amino acid sequence: CAWRTGVEAFF.

Only a few counts were recorded for this clone. This rearrangement joins TRBV7-2 to TRBJ1-5; D ambiguous. Germline CDR1 is SGHTA and CDR2 is FQGNSA. V was clipped by 6 bases and J by 1 base, with 13 bases between them. The CDR3 spans 15 residues. The CDR3 protein is CASRGSSASNQPQHF. The CDR3, as DNA: TGTGCCAGCAGGGGTAGTTCGGCAAGCAATCAGCCCCAGCATTTT. The variable domain in full, completed from reference TRBV7-2 and TRBJ1-5, reads GAGVSQSPSNKVTEKGKDVELRCDPISGHTALYWYRQSLGQGLEFLIYFQGNSAPDKSGLPSDRFSAERTGGSVSTLTIQRTQQEDSAVYLCASRGSSASNQPQHFGDGTRLSIL.

The rearrangement uses TRBV9 and TRBJ2-5; 11 nucleotides match TRBD2. CDR1 is SGDLS and CDR2 is YYNGEE in the germline V gene. V shed 2 bases, J shed 4 bases, and the junction held 4 bases outside the gene matches. The CDR3 has 15 residues. Here the CDR3 DNA reads TGTGCCAGCAGCGTCCTAGCGGGGGGTCCAGAGACCCAGTACTTC. Translating it yields CASSVLAGGPETQYF.

The chain joins TRBV10-3 to TRBJ1-5; tentative D call: TRBD1 (5 bases). V lost 6 bases and J lost 5, with 11 bases in between. Germline lookup yields CDR1 ENHRY and CDR2 SYGVKD. The CDR3 runs to 13 residues. The CDR3 coding sequence is TGTGCCATCAGGGGGGAAGAATATCAGCCCCAGCATTTT. Translated: CAIRGEEYQPQHF.

This clone was found a few times. The CDR3: CASGQQGGYGYTF. The CDR3 nucleotides are TGTGCCAGCGGACAACAGGGAGGATATGGCTACACCTTC. This chain joins TRBV27 and TRBJ1-2; the D gene is possibly TRBD1 (6 bases). Germline V gives CDR1 MNHEY, CDR2 SMNVEV (reference sequence). There are 13 residues in the CDR3. The V end was cut by 8 bases, the J end by 5 bases, with 15 bases between.

In DNA, the CDR3 is TGTGCCAGCACACGATCGGGGGAGATGGAGACCCAGTACTTC. Residues: CASTRSGEMETQYF. V and J are TRBV2 and TRBJ2-5; the D gene is possibly TRBD2 (6 bases). The V end was cut by 7 bases, the J end by 5 bases, with 17 bases between. The length of the CDR3 is 14 residues. Germline assignment: CDR1 SNHLY and CDR2 FYNNEI.

The V and J genes are TRBV25-1 and TRBJ2-7, with 9 bases lining up with TRBD2. V shed 4 bases, J shed 5 bases, and the junction held 15 bases outside the gene matches. Germline-derived CDR1 and CDR2 are MGHDK and SYGVNS. The CDR3 totals 17 residues. CDR3 region: CASSGGGLAGLLNEQYF. The CDR3, as DNA: TGTGCCAGCAGTGGAGGGGGACTAGCCGGGCTCCTTAACGAGCAGTACTTC.

This chain uses TRBV25-1 with TRBJ2-1; the D call may be TRBD1 or TRBD2 (5 bases each). Germline lookup yields CDR1 MGHDK and CDR2 SYGVNS. The CDR3 is 11 residues long. With 5 bases removed from V and 9 bases from J, the gap between germline ends came to 8 bases. This chain's CDR3 is CASSPGSEQFF. The CDR3 DNA follows: TGTGCCAGCAGTCCAGGGAGTGAGCAGTTCTTC.